This entry lists 4 T cell receptor beta chains sequenced from one sample in a study of blood T cell repertoires in COVID-19. Using immunoSEQ multiplex PCR, the repertoire was profiled, and TCRdb retains in-frame clones only, with some absent. The table shows over 350,000 clones, with 85% to 90% occurring only once. Sequencing was done on a sample of PBMCs or T cells enriched from blood (not recorded which). The origin of the receptors is a woman in her 30s with acute COVID-19.

This chain joins TRBV2 and TRBJ2-2; 7 positions match TRBD2. The CDR3 is made up of 13 amino acids. Germline V lookup: CDR1 SNHLY, CDR2 FYNNEI. The V segment lost 9 bases and the J segment 5 bases; nucleotides outside the gene matches: 6. The CDR3 DNA sequence: TGTGCCAGTTCGGGAGGAGGGACCGGGGAGCTGTTTTTT. It encodes CASSGGGTGELFF.

The J gene is TRBJ1-2, the V gene TRBV15; D gene ambiguous. Germline CDR1 LNHNV, CDR2 YYDKDF (reference sequence). The CDR3 runs 12 residues. Trimming pared 0 bases from V and 7 bases from J, leaving 6 bases between. The CDR3 bases are TGTGCCACCAGCAGAGACAGCGGTGGCTACACCTTC. Its translation is CATSRDSGGYTF.

This clone was counted a single time. The chain combines TRBV12-3 or TRBV12-4 with TRBJ1-6; D call uncertain. The CDR3 spans 13 residues. With 6 bases removed from V and 8 bases from J, the gap between germline ends came to 11 bases. CDR3 nucleotides: TGTGCCAGCAGCCGGGGAGGGTATTCACCCCTCCACTTT. Protein: CASSRGGYSPLHF.

The chain employs TRBV30 and TRBJ2-2; D is ambiguous. V lost 5 bases, J lost 3 bases, and 7 bases lay in between. The CDR3 contains 12 residues. Per the germline V gene, CDR1 is GTSNPN and CDR2 is SVGIG (reference sequence). CDR3: CAWDRYTGELFF. The DNA for the CDR3 is TGTGCCTGGGATCGGTACACCGGGGAGCTGTTTTTT.